This TCR beta chain was recorded in a study of response to subunit inactivated influenza vaccine. One entry per CDR3 protein results from TCRdb running MiXCR on the RT-PCR reads. This sample has roughly 620,000 distinct CDR3 sequences, with about 10% found just once. This CDR3 has 16 residues. The V and J ends lost 3 bases and 0 bases respectively, with 14 bases between them. The germline V gene has CDR1 KGHSH and CDR2 LQKENI. This clonotype was detected only a few times. These data are also associated with another study on T cells expressing NK-cell markers. This second study says: As the method of synthesis, 5'RACE template switching with UMIs yielded TCR beta cDNA.

The TCR comes from a man in his forties or fifties who received an inactivated influenza vaccine. Source: PBMCs from blood, taken on the day of vaccination. The chain employs TRBV18 and TRBJ1-1, with D possibly being TRBD1 (5 bases). The CDR3 DNA reads as TGTGCCAGCTCACCCGGGGTCGGGGGGGTGAACACTGAAGCTTTCTTT. Translating it yields CASSPGVGGVNTEAFF.